This TCR beta chain originates from a study of tumour-infiltrating T cells in Burkitt lymphoma (dated by TCRdb to the early 2020s). Background on the whole study: TCR repertoire data were compared against clinical outcome, and productive clonality predicted overall survival and progression-free survival independently of established prognostic factors such as age at diagnosis.

The protocol used for the library was the immunoSEQ multiplex PCR assay. This immuneACCESS table, as held by TCRdb, lists in-frame sequences with V and J called but not all clones. Of the missing ones, under half trace to an unresolved V gene in checked studies; the others have no known cause. Present in this sample are thousands of clones, about three fifths of which were seen just once. About 5.6% of the sample goes to the ten largest clones. The CDR3 contains 17 residues, cysteine and phenylalanine counted. The read is trimmed to its CDR3 DNA, 51 bases read in frame from base 1. Per the germline V gene, SGHVS is the CDR1 and FNYEAQ is the CDR2. Between the V and J ends, shortened by 1 base and 7 bases respectively, the junction contains 17 bases. On this clone itself: It lacks a known antigen. Base qualities were left out, and no much larger clone turns up one base away.

The V and J genes are TRBV7-6 and TRBJ1-6; TRBD1 is a weak D gene call, 5 bases matching. This receptor was identified in a human donor with diffuse large B-cell lymphoma. Sequencing was carried out using tumor tissue. The DNA reads TGTGCCAGCAGCTTAGAGTCGGGAGGGGCCTCAAATTCACCCCTCCACTTT. This yields the protein CASSLESGGASNSPLHF.